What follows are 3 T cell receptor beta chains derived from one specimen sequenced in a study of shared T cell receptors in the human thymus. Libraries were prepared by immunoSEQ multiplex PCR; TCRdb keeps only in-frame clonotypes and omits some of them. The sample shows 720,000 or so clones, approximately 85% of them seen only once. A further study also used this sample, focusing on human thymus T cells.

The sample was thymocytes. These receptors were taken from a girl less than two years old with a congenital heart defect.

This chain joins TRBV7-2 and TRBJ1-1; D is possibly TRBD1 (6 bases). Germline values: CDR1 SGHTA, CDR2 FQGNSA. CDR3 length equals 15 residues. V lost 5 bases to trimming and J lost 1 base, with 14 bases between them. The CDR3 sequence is CASSDKQGKNTEAFF. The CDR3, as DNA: TGTGCCAGCAGCGACAAACAGGGTAAGAACACTGAAGCTTTCTTT.

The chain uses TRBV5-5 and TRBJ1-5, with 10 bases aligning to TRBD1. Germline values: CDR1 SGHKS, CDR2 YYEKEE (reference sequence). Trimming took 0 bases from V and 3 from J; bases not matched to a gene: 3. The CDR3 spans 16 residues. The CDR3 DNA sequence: TGTGCCAGCAGCTTGGCGGACAGGGGGGCCAATCAGCCCCAGCATTTT. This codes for CASSLADRGANQPQHF.

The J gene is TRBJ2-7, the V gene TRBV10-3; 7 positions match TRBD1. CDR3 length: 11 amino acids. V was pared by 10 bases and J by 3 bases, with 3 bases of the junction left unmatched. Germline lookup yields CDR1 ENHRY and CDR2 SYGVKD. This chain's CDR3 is CATWDSYEQYF. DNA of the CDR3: TGTGCCACCTGGGACAGCTACGAGCAGTACTTC.